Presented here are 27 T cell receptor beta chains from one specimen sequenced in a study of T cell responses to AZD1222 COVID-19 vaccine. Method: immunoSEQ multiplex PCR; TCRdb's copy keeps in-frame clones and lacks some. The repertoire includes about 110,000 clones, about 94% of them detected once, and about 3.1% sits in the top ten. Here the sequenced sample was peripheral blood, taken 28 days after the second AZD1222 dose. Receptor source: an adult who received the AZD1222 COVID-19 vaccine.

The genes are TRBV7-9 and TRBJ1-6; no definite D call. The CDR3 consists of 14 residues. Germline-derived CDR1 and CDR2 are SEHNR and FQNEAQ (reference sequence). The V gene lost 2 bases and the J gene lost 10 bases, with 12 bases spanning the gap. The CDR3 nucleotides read TGTGCCAGCAGCTTAAAGGGTCCGCGGTCACCCCTCCACTTT. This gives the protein CASSLKGPRSPLHF.

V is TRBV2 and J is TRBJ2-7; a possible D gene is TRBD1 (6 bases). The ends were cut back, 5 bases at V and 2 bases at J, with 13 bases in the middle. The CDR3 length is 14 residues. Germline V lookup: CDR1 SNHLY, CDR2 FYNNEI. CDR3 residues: CASSKQGSAYEQYF. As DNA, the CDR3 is TGTGCCAGCAGTAAACAGGGATCAGCCTACGAGCAGTACTTC.

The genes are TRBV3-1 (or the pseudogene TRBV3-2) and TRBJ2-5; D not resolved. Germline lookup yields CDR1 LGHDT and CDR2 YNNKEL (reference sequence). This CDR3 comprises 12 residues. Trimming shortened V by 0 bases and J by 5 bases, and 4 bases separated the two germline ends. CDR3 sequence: CASSQDRETQYF. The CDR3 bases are TGTGCCAGCAGCCAAGATAGGGAGACCCAGTACTTC.

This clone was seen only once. The CDR3 here is CASSPSGTPYTEAFF. The DNA of the CDR3 is TGTGCCAGCAGCCCTTCCGGGACACCTTACACTGAAGCTTTCTTT. The rearrangement joins TRBV7-9 to TRBJ1-1, with a tentative D call TRBD1 (6 bases). Trimming stripped 5 bases from V and 3 bases from J, with 16 bases between. Looked up from germline, CDR1 is SEHNR and CDR2 is FQNEAQ (reference sequence). This CDR3 contains 15 residues.

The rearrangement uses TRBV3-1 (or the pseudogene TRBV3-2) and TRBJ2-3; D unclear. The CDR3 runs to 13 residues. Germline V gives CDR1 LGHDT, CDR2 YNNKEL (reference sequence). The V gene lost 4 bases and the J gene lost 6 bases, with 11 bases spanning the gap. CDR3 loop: CASSPPGVDTQYF. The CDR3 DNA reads TGTGCCAGCAGCCCCCCAGGAGTGGATACGCAGTATTTT.

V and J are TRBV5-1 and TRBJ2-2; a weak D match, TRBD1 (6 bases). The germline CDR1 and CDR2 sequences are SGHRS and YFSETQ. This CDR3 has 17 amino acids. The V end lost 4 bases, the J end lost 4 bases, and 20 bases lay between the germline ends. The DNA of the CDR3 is TGCGCCAGCAGCAATGCCGGACGGACAGATTCCACCGGGGAGCTGTTTTTT. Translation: CASSNAGRTDSTGELFF. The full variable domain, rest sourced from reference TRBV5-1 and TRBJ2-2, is KAGVTQTPRYLIKTRGQQVTLSCSPISGHRSVSWYQQTPGQGLQFLFEYFSETQRNKGNFPGRFSGRQFSNSRSEMNVSTLELGDSALYLCASSNAGRTDSTGELFFGEGSRLTVL.

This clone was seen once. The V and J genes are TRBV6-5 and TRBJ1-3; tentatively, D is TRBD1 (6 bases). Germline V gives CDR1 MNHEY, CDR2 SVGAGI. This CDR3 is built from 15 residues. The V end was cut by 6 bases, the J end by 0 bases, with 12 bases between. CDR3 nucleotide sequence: TGTGCCAGCAGGGGACTGGACAGCTCTGGAAACACCATATATTTT. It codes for CASRGLDSSGNTIYF.

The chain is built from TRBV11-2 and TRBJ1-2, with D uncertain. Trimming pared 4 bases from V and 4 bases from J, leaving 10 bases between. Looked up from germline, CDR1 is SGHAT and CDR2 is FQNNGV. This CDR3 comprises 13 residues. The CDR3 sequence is CASSWEALYGYTF. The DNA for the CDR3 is TGTGCCAGCAGCTGGGAAGCGCTCTATGGCTACACCTTC.

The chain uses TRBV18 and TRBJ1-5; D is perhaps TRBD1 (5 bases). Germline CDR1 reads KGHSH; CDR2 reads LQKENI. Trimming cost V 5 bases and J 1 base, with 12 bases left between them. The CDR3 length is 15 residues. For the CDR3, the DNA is TGTGCCAGCTCAAAAAGGGGTGGCAGCAATCAGCCCCAGCATTTT. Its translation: CASSKRGGSNQPQHF.

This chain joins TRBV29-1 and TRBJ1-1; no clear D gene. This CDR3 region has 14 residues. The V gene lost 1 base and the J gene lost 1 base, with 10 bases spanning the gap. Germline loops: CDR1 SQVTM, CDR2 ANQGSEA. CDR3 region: CSVEVRGPNTEAFF. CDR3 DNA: TGCAGCGTTGAAGTGAGAGGGCCGAACACTGAAGCTTTCTTT.

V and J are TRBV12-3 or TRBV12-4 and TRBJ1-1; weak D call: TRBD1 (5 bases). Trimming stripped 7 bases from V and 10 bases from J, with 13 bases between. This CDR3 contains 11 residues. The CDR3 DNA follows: TGTGCCAGCAATGGAAGGGGTGTAGCTTTCTTT. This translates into CASNGRGVAFF.

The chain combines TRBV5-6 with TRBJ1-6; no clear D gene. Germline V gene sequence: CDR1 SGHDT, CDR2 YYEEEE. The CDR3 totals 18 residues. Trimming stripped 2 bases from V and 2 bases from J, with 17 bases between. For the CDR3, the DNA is TGTGCCAGCAGCTTCATTCCGGGCCGATATACCTATAATTCACCCCTCCACTTT. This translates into CASSFIPGRYTYNSPLHF.

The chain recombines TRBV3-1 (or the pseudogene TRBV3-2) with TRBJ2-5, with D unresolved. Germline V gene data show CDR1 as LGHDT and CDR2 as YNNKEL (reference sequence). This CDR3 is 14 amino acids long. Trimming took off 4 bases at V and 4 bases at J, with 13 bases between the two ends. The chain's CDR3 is CASSLSSLGETQYF. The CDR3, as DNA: TGTGCCAGCAGCCTCAGTAGCCTGGGAGAGACCCAGTACTTC.

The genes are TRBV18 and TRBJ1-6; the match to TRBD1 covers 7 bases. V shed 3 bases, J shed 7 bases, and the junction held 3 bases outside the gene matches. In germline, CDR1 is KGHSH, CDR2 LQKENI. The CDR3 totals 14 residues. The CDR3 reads CASSPGTENSPLHF. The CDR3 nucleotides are TGTGCCAGCTCACCCGGGACAGAAAATTCACCCCTCCACTTT.

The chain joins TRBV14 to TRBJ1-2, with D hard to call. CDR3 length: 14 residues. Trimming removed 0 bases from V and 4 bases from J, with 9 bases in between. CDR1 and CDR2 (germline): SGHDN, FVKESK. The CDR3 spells CASSQDGLSYGYTF. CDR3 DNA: TGTGCCAGCAGCCAAGATGGACTGTCCTATGGCTACACCTTC.

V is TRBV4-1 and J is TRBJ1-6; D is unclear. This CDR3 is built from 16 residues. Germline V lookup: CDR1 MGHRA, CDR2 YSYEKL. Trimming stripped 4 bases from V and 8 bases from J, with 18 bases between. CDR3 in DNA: TGCGCCAGCAGCCCTAGGTGGCGGGGTGATGATTCACCCCTCCACTTT. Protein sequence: CASSPRWRGDDSPLHF.

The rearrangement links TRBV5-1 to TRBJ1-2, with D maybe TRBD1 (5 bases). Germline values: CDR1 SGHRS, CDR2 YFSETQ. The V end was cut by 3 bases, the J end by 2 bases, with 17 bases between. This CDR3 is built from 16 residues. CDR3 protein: CASSWGRGVQNYGYTF. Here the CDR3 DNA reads TGCGCCAGCAGCTGGGGCCGAGGGGTCCAAAACTATGGCTACACCTTC.

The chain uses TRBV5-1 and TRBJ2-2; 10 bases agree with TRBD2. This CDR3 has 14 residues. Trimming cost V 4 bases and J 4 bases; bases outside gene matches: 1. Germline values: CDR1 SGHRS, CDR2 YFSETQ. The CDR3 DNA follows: TGCGCCAGCAGCGGGACTAGCGTCACCGGGGAGCTGTTTTTT. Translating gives CASSGTSVTGELFF.

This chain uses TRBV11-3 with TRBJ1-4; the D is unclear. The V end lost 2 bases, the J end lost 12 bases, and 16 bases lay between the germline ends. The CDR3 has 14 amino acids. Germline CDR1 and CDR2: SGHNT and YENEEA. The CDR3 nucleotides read TGTGCCAGCAGCTTATTACCGACGGACTGGCAACTGTTTTTT. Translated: CASSLLPTDWQLFF.

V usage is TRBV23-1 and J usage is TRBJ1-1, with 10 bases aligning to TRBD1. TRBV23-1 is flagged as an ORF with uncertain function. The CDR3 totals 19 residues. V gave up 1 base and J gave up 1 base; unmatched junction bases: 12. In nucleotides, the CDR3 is TGCGCCAGCAGTCAATATGTCTTACGGGACAGGGGCCGGAACACTGAAGCTTTCTTT. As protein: CASSQYVLRDRGRNTEAFF.

The CDR3 spells CASRGLVGDEKLFF. CDR3 bases: TGTGCCAGCAGGGGCCTAGTCGGGGATGAAAAACTGTTTTTT. This chain uses TRBV27 with TRBJ1-4; D is uncertain. Trimming stripped 6 bases from V and 6 bases from J, with 14 bases between. The CDR3 is made up of 14 amino acids. The germline V gene encodes CDR1 MNHEY and CDR2 SMNVEV (reference sequence).

As DNA, the CDR3 is TGCGCCAGCAGCTCACAGGGAAGGGTGGATGGCTACACCTTC. Its protein is CASSSQGRVDGYTF. This sequence joins TRBV5-1 and TRBJ1-2, with TRBD1 as a possible D gene (6 bases). Germline V gene data show CDR1 as SGHRS and CDR2 as YFSETQ. The CDR3 covers 14 residues. V gave up 3 bases and J gave up 6 bases, with 15 bases separating them.

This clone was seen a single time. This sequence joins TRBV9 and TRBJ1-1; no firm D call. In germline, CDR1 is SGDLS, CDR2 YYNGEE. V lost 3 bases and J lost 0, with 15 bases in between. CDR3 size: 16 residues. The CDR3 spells CASSDWTAGMNTEAFF. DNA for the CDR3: TGTGCCAGCAGCGATTGGACGGCGGGGATGAACACTGAAGCTTTCTTT.

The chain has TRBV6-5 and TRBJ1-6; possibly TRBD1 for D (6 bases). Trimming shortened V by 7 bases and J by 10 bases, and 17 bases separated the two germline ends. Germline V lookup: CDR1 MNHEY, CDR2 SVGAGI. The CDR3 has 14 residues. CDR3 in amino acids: CASNLGDITSPLHF. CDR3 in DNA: TGTGCCAGCAACCTCGGGGACATTACGTCACCCCTCCACTTT.

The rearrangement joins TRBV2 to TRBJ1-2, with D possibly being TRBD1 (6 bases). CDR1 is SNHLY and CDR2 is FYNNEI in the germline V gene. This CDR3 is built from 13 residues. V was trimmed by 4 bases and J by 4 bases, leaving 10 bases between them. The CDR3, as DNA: TGTGCCAGCAGTGCCACAGGGATCTATGGCTACACCTTC. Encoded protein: CASSATGIYGYTF.

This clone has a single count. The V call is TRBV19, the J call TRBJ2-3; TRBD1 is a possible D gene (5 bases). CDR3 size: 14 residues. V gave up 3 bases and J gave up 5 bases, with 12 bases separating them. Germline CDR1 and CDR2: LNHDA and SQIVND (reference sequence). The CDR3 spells CASSIPARGDTQYF. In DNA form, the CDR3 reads TGTGCCAGTAGTATCCCCGCAAGGGGAGATACGCAGTATTTT.

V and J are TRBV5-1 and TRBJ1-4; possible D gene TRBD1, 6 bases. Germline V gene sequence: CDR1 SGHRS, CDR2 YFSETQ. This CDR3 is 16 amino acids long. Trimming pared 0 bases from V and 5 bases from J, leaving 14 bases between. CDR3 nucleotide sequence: TGCGCCAGCAGCTTGGCCCGGACAGCCGAAAATGAAAAACTGTTTTTT. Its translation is CASSLARTAENEKLFF.